This paragraph reports one T cell receptor (beta chain). The antigen remains unidentified. J gave up 0 bases and V 6 bases, and 13 bases lay outside the gene matches. The CDR3 is 17 residues long. Germline values: CDR1 DFQATT, CDR2 SNEGSKA (reference sequence). This sample is part of a study of T cells in Graves' hyperthyroidism and ophthalmopathy. Study-wide results and caveats: A model of 13 V-J features distinguished ophthalmopathy from stable hyperthyroidism.

The investigators amplified TCR beta CDR3 regions from RNA transcripts. RT-PCR in the first round (using the HTBI primer set) targeted the TCR CDR3. TCRdb re-called the multiplex PCR reads through MiXCR, storing one row per CDR3 protein. The sample lists about 570,000 distinct CDR3 sequences, 12% to 15% occurring once. Researchers defined stable Graves' hyperthyroidism as no ophthalmopathy progression within 18 months. A patient was excluded if there was uncontrolled infection, other autoimmune disease, pregnancy or lactation. Source material: blood. This sequence joins TRBV20-1 and TRBJ2-3, with TRBD1 matching 9 bases. The clonotype was recovered from a woman in her 40s with Graves' hyperthyroidism. CDR3 coding DNA: TGCAGTGCACCGAACCCCCTCGGACAGGGGAGCACAGATACGCAGTATTTT. Protein: CSAPNPLGQGSTDTQYF.